The sequence of this T cell receptor beta chain was determined in a study of identical twins. MiXCR, applied by TCRdb to the 5' RACE reads, yields one record per CDR3 protein. The profile shows around 340,000 distinct CDR3 sequences, roughly 10% of them singletons. J gave up 2 bases and V 2 bases, and 6 bases lay outside the gene matches. Looked up from germline, CDR1 is GTSNPN and CDR2 is SVGIG (reference sequence). The CDR3 totals 14 residues. This clonotype turned up a few times. Sequenced sample: naive T cells sorted from blood. This receptor was taken from a woman in her 50s in good health. The V call is TRBV30, the J call TRBJ2-7; TRBD2 matches at 7 bases. The CDR3 DNA sequence: TGTGCCTGGAGTTCAAAGGGACTACCCTACGAGCAGTACTTC. Encoded protein: CAWSSKGLPYEQYF.